A selection of T cell receptor beta chains follows, all from one sample in a study of T-cell memory formation after mild COVID-19. MiXCR, run by TCRdb on the 5' RACE reads, gives a single entry per CDR3 protein. Here the sample spans tens of thousands of distinct CDR3 sequences, roughly 16% being singletons. The sample comprised PBMCs or a T cell subset sorted from them (not recorded which). These receptors came from a young man who had mild COVID-19 (a few samples of this study predate the infection). Cell type and time point are not known. Both conserved end residues are part of each CDR3. D genes are given only for firm matches. Size tells how often a clone was seen (once, few, many) or the class of an expanded clone, and some rows leave it out.

cdr3_aa	cdr3_nt	v_call	clone_size	j_call	d_call
CASSSGPGGSNEQFF	TGTGCCAGCAGCTCCGGCCCCGGTGGTAGCAATGAGCAGTTCTTC	TRBV5-4	few	TRBJ2-1	-
CASSFRLEGRDTQYF	TGTGCCAGCAGTTTTCGACTAGAGGGCCGAGATACGCAGTATTTT	TRBV28	few	TRBJ2-3	-
CASSQESGVTDTQYF	TGCGCCAGCAGCCAAGAGTCAGGCGTCACAGATACGCAGTATTTT	TRBV4-3	few	TRBJ2-3	-
CASSQYTEAFF	TGTGCCAGCAGTCAATACACTGAAGCTTTCTTT	TRBV7-9	few	TRBJ1-1	-
CASSYAGTGAGELFF	TGCGCCAGCAGCTACGCCGGGACAGGGGCCGGGGAGCTGTTTTTT	TRBV5-1	-	TRBJ2-2	TRBD1
CSARLLLPETQYF	TGCAGTGCGCGACTACTTCTGCCGGAGACCCAGTACTTC	TRBV20-1	few	TRBJ2-5	-
CASSVTGGTTSTDTQYF	TGCGCCAGCAGTGTTACGGGGGGCACTACTAGCACAGATACGCAGTATTTT	TRBV10-1	-	TRBJ2-3	-
CASSPGLAGPPETQYF	TGTGCCAGCAGCCCTGGACTAGCGGGGCCCCCGGAGACCCAGTACTTC	TRBV3-1	many	TRBJ2-5	TRBD2
CASSRSPGGETQYF	TGTGCCAGCAGTCGCAGCCCAGGGGGGGAGACCCAGTACTTC	TRBV27	few	TRBJ2-5	-
CATSDFQGAAFF	TGTGCCACCAGTGATTTCCAGGGTGCCGCTTTCTTT	TRBV24-1	few	TRBJ1-1	-
CASSPRTGLTAEAFF	TGTGCCAGCAGTCCCCGGACCGGATTAACGGCTGAAGCTTTCTTT	TRBV25-1	-	TRBJ1-1	-
CSARDTFSGGPYEQYF	TGCAGTGCTAGAGATACTTTTAGCGGGGGCCCCTACGAGCAGTACTTC	TRBV20-1	-	TRBJ2-7	TRBD2
CASSSTGGNEQFF	TGTGCCAGCAGTAGTACCGGGGGGAATGAGCAGTTCTTC	TRBV11-2	few	TRBJ2-1	TRBD2
CASRPTTGTGELFF	TGTGCCAGCAGACCCACGACAGGGACCGGGGAGCTGTTTTTT	TRBV6-2/TRBV6-3	-	TRBJ2-2	TRBD1
CASRTGSGGAREQFF	TGTGCCAGCAGAACAGGCTCCGGGGGGGCACGCGAGCAGTTCTTC	TRBV27	-	TRBJ2-1	TRBD2
CASSPGRGKDGYTF	TGTGCCAGCAGCCCCGGCAGGGGGAAAGATGGCTACACCTTC	TRBV14	-	TRBJ1-2	TRBD1
CASSSDINYGYTF	TGCGCCAGCAGCTCGGATATTAACTATGGCTACACCTTC	TRBV5-1	few	TRBJ1-2	-
CATSRLTGTHYGYTF	TGTGCCACCAGCAGACTCACCGGGACACACTATGGCTACACCTTC	TRBV15	-	TRBJ1-2	-
CASSPTYSEPMYNEQFF	TGTGCCAGCAGCCCTACTTACTCCGAACCAATGTACAATGAGCAGTTCTTC	TRBV27	few	TRBJ2-1	-
CASTDGGEDYEQYF	TGTGCCAGCACCGATGGGGGGGAAGACTACGAGCAGTACTTC	TRBV12-3/TRBV12-4	few	TRBJ2-7	TRBD2
CSVKKDTGVSYEQYF	TGCAGCGTTAAGAAGGACACAGGTGTCTCCTACGAGCAGTACTTC	TRBV29-1	-	TRBJ2-7	-
CASSFLTTGLTNYGYTF	TGTGCCAGCAGTTTTCTAACGACAGGGCTTACGAACTATGGCTACACCTTC	TRBV27	few	TRBJ1-2	TRBD1
CASSLAGGPPYEQYF	TGTGCCAGCAGCTTAGCGGGGGGTCCCCCCTACGAGCAGTACTTC	TRBV7-3	-	TRBJ2-7	TRBD2
CASSESYRLAETQYF	TGTGCCAGCAGTGAATCGTACCGACTAGCGGAGACCCAGTACTTC	TRBV9	few	TRBJ2-5	TRBD2
CASSLGTYNEQFF	TGTGCCAGCAGCTTGGGGACTTACAATGAGCAGTTCTTC	TRBV7-2	few	TRBJ2-1	-
CATSRTDSSYEQYF	TGTGCCACCAGCAGAACGGACAGCTCCTACGAGCAGTACTTC	TRBV15	-	TRBJ2-7	-
CASTGTYNEQFF	TGTGCCAGCACAGGGACTTACAATGAGCAGTTCTTC	TRBV11-2	few	TRBJ2-1	-
CASSLAQVTGTDTQYF	TGCGCCAGCAGCTTGGCCCAGGTGACAGGCACAGATACGCAGTATTTT	TRBV5-1	many	TRBJ2-3	-
CASSSGTGRETQYF	TGTGCCAGCAGCTCAGGGACAGGCAGGGAGACCCAGTACTTC	TRBV7-9	many	TRBJ2-5	TRBD1
CASSPNTGSPFSYEQYF	TGCGCCAGCAGCCCGAATACAGGGAGTCCTTTCTCCTACGAGCAGTACTTC	TRBV5-1	few	TRBJ2-7	-
CASSSSPGQVYGYTF	TGTGCCAGCAGCTCCTCCCCGGGACAGGTTTATGGCTACACCTTC	TRBV12-3/TRBV12-4	-	TRBJ1-2	TRBD1
CASSTRDKTFVHSPLHF	TGTGCCAGTAGTACCCGGGACAAAACTTTTGTACATTCACCCCTCCACTTT	TRBV19	-	TRBJ1-6	-
CSDDRAMNTEAFF	TGCAGCGACGACAGGGCTATGAACACTGAAGCTTTCTTT	TRBV29-1	-	TRBJ1-1	TRBD1
CASSLHSGVALGSGNTIYF	TGCGCCAGCAGCCTACACTCAGGGGTAGCTCTGGGCTCTGGAAACACCATATATTTT	TRBV5-1	few	TRBJ1-3	-
CAWSVIVGGGTDTQYF	TGTGCCTGGAGTGTAATAGTGGGGGGAGGCACAGATACGCAGTATTTT	TRBV30	-	TRBJ2-3	-
CASSTKGVSLKNIQYF	TGTGCCAGCAGTACCAAGGGCGTCTCGCTCAAAAACATTCAGTACTTC	TRBV27	-	TRBJ2-4	-
CASSFVAGGPTYNEQFF	TGTGCCAGCAGCTTCGTAGCGGGGGGGCCCACCTACAATGAGCAGTTCTTC	TRBV7-3	-	TRBJ2-1	TRBD2
CASSPSGRALSYNEQFF	TGTGCCAGCAGCCCTTCCGGCAGGGCGCTCTCCTACAATGAGCAGTTCTTC	TRBV2	-	TRBJ2-1	-
CSVDLATSYNEQFF	TGCAGCGTTGACCTAGCGACCTCCTACAATGAGCAGTTCTTC	TRBV29-1	many	TRBJ2-1	-
CASSPRQFYNSPLHF	TGTGCCAGCAGTCCGCGACAGTTCTATAATTCACCCCTCCACTTT	TRBV2	-	TRBJ1-6	-
CASKSRGGGQPQHF	TGTGCCAGTAAAAGCCGCGGGGGCGGACAGCCCCAGCATTTT	TRBV2	few	TRBJ1-5	-
CASSLSGTGEETQYF	TGTGCCAGCAGCTTGTCCGGGACAGGGGAAGAGACCCAGTACTTC	TRBV5-6	-	TRBJ2-5	TRBD1